The table lists the clone carrying this TCR beta chain with a count of one. The CDR3 consists of 13 residues. V lost 8 bases, J lost 3 bases, and 13 bases lay in between. Germline loops: CDR1 SNHLY, CDR2 FYNNEI. This sample is drawn from a study of cytomegalovirus exposure and HLA in healthy donors. TCRdb keeps only in-frame clones here, not all; method: immunoSEQ multiplex PCR. Seen here are 85,000 to 120,000 clones, roughly 95% observed once, and the top ten hold 0.8% to 0.9%. Material for sequencing was PBMCs. The TCR sequence derives from a woman aged 18-30 years in good health and CMV-seronegative. V is TRBV2 and J is TRBJ1-2; a weak D match, TRBD1 (5 bases). The CDR3 nucleotides read TGTGCCAGCGGGGTGACAGCTGACTATGGCTACACCTTC. This sequence encodes CASGVTADYGYTF.